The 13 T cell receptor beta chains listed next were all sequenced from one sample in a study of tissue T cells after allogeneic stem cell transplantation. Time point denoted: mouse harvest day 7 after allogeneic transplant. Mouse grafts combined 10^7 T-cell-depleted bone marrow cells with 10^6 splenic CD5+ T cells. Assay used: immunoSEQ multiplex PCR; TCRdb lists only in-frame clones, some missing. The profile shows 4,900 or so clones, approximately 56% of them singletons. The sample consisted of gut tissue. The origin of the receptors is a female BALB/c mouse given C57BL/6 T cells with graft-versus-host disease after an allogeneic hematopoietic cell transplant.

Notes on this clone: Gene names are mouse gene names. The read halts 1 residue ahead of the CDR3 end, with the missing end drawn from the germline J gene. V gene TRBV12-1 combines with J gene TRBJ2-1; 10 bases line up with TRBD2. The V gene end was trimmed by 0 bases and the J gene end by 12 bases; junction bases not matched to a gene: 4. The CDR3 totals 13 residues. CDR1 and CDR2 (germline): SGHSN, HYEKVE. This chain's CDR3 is CASSLAGGARQFF. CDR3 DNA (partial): TGTGCCAGCTCTCTCGCTGGGGGGGCGCGGCAGTTC.

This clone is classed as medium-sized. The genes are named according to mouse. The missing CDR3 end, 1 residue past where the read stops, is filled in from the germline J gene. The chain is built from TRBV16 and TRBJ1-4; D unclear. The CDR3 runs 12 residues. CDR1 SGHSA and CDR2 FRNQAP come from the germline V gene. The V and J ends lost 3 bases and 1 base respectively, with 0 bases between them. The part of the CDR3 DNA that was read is TGTGCAAGCAGCTTTTCCAACGAAAGATTATTT. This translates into CASSFSNERLF. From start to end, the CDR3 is CASSFSNERLFF.

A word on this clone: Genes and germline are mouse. Incomplete CDR3 DNA: TGTGCAAGCAGCCCCCTGACTGGGGGGAGTCAAAACACCTTGTAC. It codes for CASSPLTGGSQNTLY. The entire CDR3 is CASSPLTGGSQNTLYF. The chain recombines TRBV16 with TRBJ2-4; TRBD2 agrees at 10 bases. The read gets to within 1 residue of the CDR3 end, and the germline J gene fills in the rest. The J segment lost 0 bases and the V segment lost 5 bases, leaving 5 bases of the junction unmatched. The CDR3 has 16 residues. Germline V CDR1 and CDR2: SGHSA, FRNQAP.

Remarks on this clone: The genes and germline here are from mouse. CDR3 amino acids: CASSSGQGAAEVFF. The sequenced CDR3 bases are TGTGCTAGCAGTTCGGGACAGGGGGCTGCAGAAGTCTTC. This chain links TRBV29 with TRBJ1-1; TRBD1 matches at 12 bases. The observed sequence ends 1 residue before the CDR3 terminus, with the missing tail filled in from the germline J gene. Germline V gene data show CDR1 as MSHET and CDR2 as SYDVDS. This CDR3 comprises 14 residues. V lost 4 bases to trimming and J lost 6 bases; unmatched junction nucleotides: 3.

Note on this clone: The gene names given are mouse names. Incomplete CDR3 DNA: TGTGCCAGCGGTGGAGGAGGGGTGGAAGACACCCAGTAC. Protein sequence: CASGGGGVEDTQY. The whole CDR3 protein is CASGGGGVEDTQYF. The V call is TRBV13-2, the J call TRBJ2-5; perhaps TRBD1 as D (5 bases). Coverage ceases 1 residue before the CDR3 finishes, and the germline J gene fills in the end. This CDR3 is built from 14 residues. The ends were cut back, 3 bases at V and 4 bases at J, with 12 bases in the middle. CDR1 NNHNN and CDR2 SYGAGS come from the germline V gene (reference sequence).

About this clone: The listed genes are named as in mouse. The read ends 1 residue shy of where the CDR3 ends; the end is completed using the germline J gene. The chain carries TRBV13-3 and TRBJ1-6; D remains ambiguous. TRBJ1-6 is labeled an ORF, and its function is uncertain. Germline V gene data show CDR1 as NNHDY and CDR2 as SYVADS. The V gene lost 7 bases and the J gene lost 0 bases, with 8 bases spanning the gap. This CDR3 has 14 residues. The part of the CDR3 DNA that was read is TGTGCCAGCCGGCCAGCTTCCTATAATTCGCCCCTCTAC. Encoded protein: CASRPASYNSPLY. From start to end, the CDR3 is CASRPASYNSPLYF.

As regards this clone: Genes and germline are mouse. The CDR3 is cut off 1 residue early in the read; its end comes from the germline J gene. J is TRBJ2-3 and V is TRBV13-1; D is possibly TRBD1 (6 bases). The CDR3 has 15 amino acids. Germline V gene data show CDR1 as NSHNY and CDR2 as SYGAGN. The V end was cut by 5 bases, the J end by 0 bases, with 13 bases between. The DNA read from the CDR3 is TGTGCCAGCAGGAAGGGGGAAGGGAGTGCAGAAACGCTGTAT. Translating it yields CASRKGEGSAETLY. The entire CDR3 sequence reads CASRKGEGSAETLYF.

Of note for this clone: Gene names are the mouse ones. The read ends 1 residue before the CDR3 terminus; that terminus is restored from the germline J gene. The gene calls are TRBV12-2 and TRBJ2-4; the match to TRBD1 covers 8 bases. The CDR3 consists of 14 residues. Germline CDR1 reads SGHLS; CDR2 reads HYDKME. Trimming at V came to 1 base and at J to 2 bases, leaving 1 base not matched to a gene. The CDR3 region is CASSLTGDQNTLYF. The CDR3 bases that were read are TGTGCCAGCTCTCTGACAGGGGATCAAAACACCTTGTAC.

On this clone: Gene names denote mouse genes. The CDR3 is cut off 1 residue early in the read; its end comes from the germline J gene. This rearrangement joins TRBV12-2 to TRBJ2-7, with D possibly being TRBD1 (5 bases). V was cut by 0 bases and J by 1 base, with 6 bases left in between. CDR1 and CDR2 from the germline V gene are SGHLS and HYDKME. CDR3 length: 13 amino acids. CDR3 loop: CASSLTGSYEQYF. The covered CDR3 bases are TGTGCCAGCTCTCTCACAGGTTCCTATGAACAGTAC.

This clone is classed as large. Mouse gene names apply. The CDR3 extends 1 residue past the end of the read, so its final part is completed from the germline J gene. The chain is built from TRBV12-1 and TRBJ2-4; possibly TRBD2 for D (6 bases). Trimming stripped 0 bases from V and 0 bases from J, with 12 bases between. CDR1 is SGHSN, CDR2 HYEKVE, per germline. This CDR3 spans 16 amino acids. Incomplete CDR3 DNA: TGTGCCAGCTCTCTCGTCTGGGGATCTAGTCAAAACACCTTGTAC. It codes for CASSLVWGSSQNTLY. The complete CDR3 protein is CASSLVWGSSQNTLYF.

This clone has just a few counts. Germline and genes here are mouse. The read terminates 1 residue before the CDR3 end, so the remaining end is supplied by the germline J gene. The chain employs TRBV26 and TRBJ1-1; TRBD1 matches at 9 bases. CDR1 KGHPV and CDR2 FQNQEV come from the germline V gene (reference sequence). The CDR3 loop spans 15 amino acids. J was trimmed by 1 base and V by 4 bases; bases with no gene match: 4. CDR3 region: CASSRGTGRNTEVFF. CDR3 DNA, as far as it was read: TGTGCCAGCAGTCGGGGGACAGGGAGGAACACAGAAGTCTTC.

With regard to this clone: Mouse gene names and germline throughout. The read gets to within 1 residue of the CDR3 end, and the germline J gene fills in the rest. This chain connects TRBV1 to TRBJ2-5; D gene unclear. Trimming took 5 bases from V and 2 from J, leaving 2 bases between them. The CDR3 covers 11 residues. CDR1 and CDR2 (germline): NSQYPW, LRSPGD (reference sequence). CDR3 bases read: TGCACCTGCAGTACCCAAGACACCCAGTAC. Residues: CTCSTQDTQY. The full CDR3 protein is CTCSTQDTQYF.

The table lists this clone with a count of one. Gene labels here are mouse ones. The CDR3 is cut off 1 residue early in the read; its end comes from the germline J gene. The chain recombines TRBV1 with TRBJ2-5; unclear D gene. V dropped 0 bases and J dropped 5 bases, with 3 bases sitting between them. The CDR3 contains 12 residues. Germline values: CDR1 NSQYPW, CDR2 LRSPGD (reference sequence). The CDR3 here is CTCSADLDTQYF. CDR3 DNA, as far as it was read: TGCACCTGCAGTGCAGATCTAGACACCCAGTAC.